These 18 T cell receptor beta chains originate from one sample sequenced in a study of siplizumab effects on memory and regulatory T cells. Repertoires were generated with immunoSEQ multiplex PCR, while TCRdb's copy carries only in-frame clones and drops some. The sample contains approximately 92,000 clones, just under 95% of which appear only once. Sequences were obtained from non-Treg CD4+ T cells sorted from blood. The receptors were sampled from a human donor in good health.

The rearrangement joins TRBV6-5 to TRBJ1-1; 7 nucleotides align to TRBD1. Per germline, CDR1 MNHEY and CDR2 SVGAGI. The J segment lost 1 base and the V segment lost 6 bases, leaving 5 bases of the junction unmatched. This CDR3 region has 14 residues. CDR3 DNA sequence: TGTGCCAGCAGACGGGGACAGAGGAACACTGAAGCTTTCTTT. Protein sequence: CASRRGQRNTEAFF.

The chain joins TRBV7-9 to TRBJ1-1; tentatively, D is TRBD1 (5 bases). From germline, CDR1 is SEHNR and CDR2 FQNEAQ (reference sequence). This CDR3 contains 13 residues. With 6 bases removed from V and 3 bases from J, the gap between germline ends came to 11 bases. CDR3 nucleotide sequence: TGTGCCAGCAGACCCCCGGGGGACACTGAAGCTTTCTTT. This codes for CASRPPGDTEAFF.

The rearrangement joins TRBV19 to TRBJ2-7; 7 bases are a match to TRBD2. The CDR3 extends over 15 amino acids. CDR1 and CDR2 from the germline V gene are LNHDA and SQIVND (reference sequence). Trimming took 8 bases from V and 5 from J; bases not matched to a gene: 15. The CDR3 DNA reads as TGTGCCAGTTATTCGGGGACTACCTCCCCCAACGAGCAGTACTTC. This sequence encodes CASYSGTTSPNEQYF.

CDR3 sequence (DNA): TGTGCCAGCAGCGGACCCATAGCGACAGATACGCAGTATTTT. Translation: CASSGPIATDTQYF. This chain links TRBV9 with TRBJ2-3, with D perhaps matching TRBD2 (5 bases). This CDR3 contains 14 residues. Germline-derived CDR1 and CDR2 are SGDLS and YYNGEE. Between the trimmed V and J ends, which lost 3 bases and 3 bases, there was a span of 11 bases.

The chain uses TRBV9 and TRBJ2-1; D gene ambiguous. The CDR3 has 14 residues. Trimming shortened V by 0 bases and J by 7 bases, and 11 bases separated the two germline ends. Germline CDR1 SGDLS, CDR2 YYNGEE. CDR3 nucleotides: TGTGCCAGCAGCGTAGAGATTAGTTTGAATGAGCAGTTCTTC. Residues: CASSVEISLNEQFF.

The rearrangement joins TRBV28 to TRBJ2-7, with 9 bases identical to TRBD1. CDR1 and CDR2 (germline): MDHEN, SYDVKM. V dropped 2 bases and J dropped 2; count of bases not matched to a gene: 4. The CDR3 covers 15 residues. The CDR3 DNA reads as TGTGCCAGCAGTTTAGGGACAGGGACCCCCTACGAGCAGTACTTC. Translated, it gives CASSLGTGTPYEQYF. The variable domain in full, completed from reference TRBV28 and TRBJ2-7, reads DVKVTQSSRYLVKRTGEKVFLECVQDMDHENMFWYRQDPGLGLRLIYFSYDVKMKEKGDIPEGYSVSREKKERFSLILESASTNQTSMYLCASSLGTGTPYEQYFGPGTRLTVT.

This sequence joins TRBV5-4 and TRBJ2-1; 9 nucleotides match TRBD2. Trimming at V came to 3 bases and at J to 8 bases, leaving 12 bases not matched to a gene. Germline values: CDR1 SGHNT, CDR2 YYREEE (reference sequence). This CDR3 comprises 16 residues. The CDR3 region has the DNA TGTGCCAGCAGCTGGGAGGGCGGGAGGGCCCTTTATGAGCAGTTCTTC. This translates into CASSWEGGRALYEQFF.

V and J are TRBV2 and TRBJ2-2, with D possibly called TRBD1 or TRBD2 (5 bases each). The CDR3 consists of 14 residues. Germline CDR1 reads SNHLY; CDR2 reads FYNNEI. V was shortened by 10 bases and J by 1 base, with 13 bases between the two germline ends. In DNA, the CDR3 is TGTGCCATCGCCGGGACGCTGAACACCGGGGAGCTGTTTTTT. It codes for CAIAGTLNTGELFF.

J is TRBJ2-1 and V is TRBV9; 7 bases align to TRBD2. Germline loops: CDR1 SGDLS, CDR2 YYNGEE. The J segment lost 3 bases and the V segment lost 4 bases, leaving 7 bases of the junction unmatched. The CDR3 extends over 15 amino acids. The DNA for the CDR3 is TGTGCCAGCAGCAAGGGGACTAACAGCTACAATGAGCAGTTCTTC. Residues: CASSKGTNSYNEQFF.

V and J are TRBV6-5 and TRBJ2-2; D is perhaps TRBD1 (5 bases). CDR3 length equals 15 residues. From germline, CDR1 is MNHEY and CDR2 SVGAGI. Deletions cut 5 bases from V and 2 bases from J, with 12 bases between. CDR3 nucleotides: TGTGCCAGCAGTCGCCAGGGCACCAACACCGGGGAGCTGTTTTTT. This encodes CASSRQGTNTGELFF.

The J gene is TRBJ2-1, the V gene TRBV5-1; 8 bases agree with TRBD2. The V and J ends lost 2 bases and 4 bases, in that order; junction bases with no gene match: 5. This CDR3 has 15 residues. Germline V gene sequence: CDR1 SGHRS, CDR2 YFSETQ. CDR3 amino acids: CASSFSGGAYNEQFF. The CDR3 DNA reads TGCGCCAGCAGCTTCTCGGGAGGGGCGTACAATGAGCAGTTCTTC.

V usage is TRBV5-1 and J usage is TRBJ2-1, with TRBD2 identical over 8 bases. J lost 2 bases, V lost 1 base, and 2 bases had no gene match. This CDR3 has 15 amino acids. Germline V gene data show CDR1 as SGHRS and CDR2 as YFSETQ. CDR3 DNA: TGCGCCAGCAGCTTGCTTAGCGGGACCTACAATGAGCAGTTCTTC. Translated, it gives CASSLLSGTYNEQFF.

In nucleotides, the CDR3 is TGTGCCAGCAGGAGATTGGACACCGGGGAGCTGTTTTTT. Translated, it gives CASRRLDTGELFF. The rearrangement uses TRBV28 and TRBJ2-2; D not resolved. Per germline, CDR1 MDHEN and CDR2 SYDVKM. The CDR3 runs 13 residues. V dropped 6 bases and J dropped 3 bases, with 8 bases sitting between them.

J is TRBJ2-7 and V is TRBV12-5; D possibly corresponds to TRBD1 (5 bases). Germline V gene sequence: CDR1 LGHNT, CDR2 FRNRAP. Trimming took off 0 bases at V and 3 bases at J, with 18 bases between the two ends. This CDR3 has 17 amino acids. The CDR3 nucleotides are TGTGCTAGTGGTTTGGTGTACCTTTGGGGCGAATACTACGAGCAGTACTTC. It yields the protein CASGLVYLWGEYYEQYF.

The V gene is TRBV5-1, the J gene TRBJ2-3; D is undetermined. CDR1 SGHRS and CDR2 YFSETQ come from the germline V gene. The V and J ends lost 0 bases and 6 bases respectively, with 8 bases between them. This CDR3 spans 13 amino acids. CDR3 protein: CASSLVMMDTQYF. The CDR3 region has the DNA TGCGCCAGCAGCTTGGTAATGATGGATACGCAGTATTTT.

V and J are TRBV5-1 and TRBJ1-2; a possible D gene is TRBD1 (5 bases). Germline V CDR1 and CDR2: SGHRS, YFSETQ. Trimming pared 0 bases from V and 4 bases from J, leaving 13 bases between. CDR3 size: 15 residues. CDR3 sequence reads: CASSLEIRVGYGYTF. The CDR3 coding sequence is TGCGCCAGCAGCTTGGAAATCAGGGTGGGCTATGGCTACACCTTC.

The chain links TRBV2 to TRBJ2-7; TRBD2 might be the D (6 bases). The CDR3 is made up of 14 amino acids. Trimming left V 3 bases short and J 3 bases short, with 12 bases between. Germline CDR1 is SNHLY and CDR2 is FYNNEI. CDR3 in DNA: TGTGCCAGCAGTGAGAAGGGAGGTCTCTACGAGCAGTACTTC. The encoded protein is CASSEKGGLYEQYF.

This sequence joins TRBV27 and TRBJ2-1; TRBD2 matches at 10 bases. This CDR3 spans 15 amino acids. Germline V CDR1 and CDR2: MNHEY, SMNVEV (reference sequence). V lost 7 bases to trimming and J lost 9 bases; unmatched junction nucleotides: 12. CDR3 region: CASTLLAGVDGEQFF. The CDR3 DNA is TGTGCCAGCACCCTTCTAGCGGGAGTCGACGGTGAGCAGTTCTTC.